This T cell receptor (beta chain) is from a study of sequential checkpoint blockade in melanoma. Sequenced by immunoSEQ multiplex PCR; TCRdb stores in-frame clones only, minus some. Of about 22,000 clones listed, around 75% are singletons. Treatment given: randomized to nivolumab then ipilimumab (arm A) or the reverse (arm B). No patient had prior DNA-damaging chemotherapy. This sample comprised CD8+ T cells sorted from blood (inferred from file names), obtained from a patient given nivolumab and ipilimumab in sequence. The sequence derives from a human donor with melanoma.

The CDR3: CASSPFDRVEKLFF. In nucleotides, the CDR3 is TGTGCCAGCTCACCATTCGACAGGGTTGAAAAACTGTTTTTT. The V gene is TRBV18, the J gene TRBJ1-4; 7 positions match TRBD1. V lost 2 bases, J lost 7 bases, and 4 bases stayed unmatched. Germline V CDR1 and CDR2: KGHSH, LQKENI. CDR3 size: 14 residues.